This is a list of T cell receptor beta chains from one sample in a study of blood T cell repertoires in COVID-19. Data came from immunoSEQ multiplex PCR; TCRdb stores just in-frame clones and leaves some out. Altogether about 120,000 clones are present, over 60% being singletons, with the ten largest covering 3% to 4.5%. The sample was peripheral blood. These receptors were obtained from a woman of 80 years or more with acute or convalescent COVID-19. CDR3s include the opening cysteine and the closing phenylalanine or tryptophan. The D gene is left open where the match is weak. The size entry is marked missing in some rows and otherwise reads once, few, many or a size class.

>NA|TRBV7-9|TRBJ2-2|TRBD1
CASSLNRGTGRDTGELFF
TGTGCCAGCAGCTTAAATAGGGGGACAGGGAGGGACACCGGGGAGCTGTTTTTT
>NA|TRBV30|TRBJ1-4|NA
CAWSGRRQSSTNEKLFF
TGTGCCTGGAGTGGTAGGAGACAGTCCTCAACTAATGAAAAACTGTTTTTT
>NA|TRBV18|TRBJ1-2|NA
CASSGVTGPSGYGYTF
TGTGCCAGCTCCGGCGTTACAGGGCCCTCTGGCTATGGCTACACCTTC
>NA|TRBV7-3|TRBJ2-1|NA
CASSYQVGVEYNEQFF
TGTGCCAGCAGTTACCAGGTCGGGGTCGAATACAATGAGCAGTTCTTC
>NA|TRBV5-1|TRBJ2-7|TRBD2
CASSFRTSGITYSYEQYF
TGCGCCAGCAGCTTCCGGACTAGCGGGATCACCTACTCCTACGAGCAGTACTTC
>NA|TRBV19|TRBJ1-1|NA
CASSLRVGHNTEAFF
TGTGCCAGTAGTCTTAGAGTTGGTCACAACACTGAAGCTTTCTTT
>NA|TRBV11-2|TRBJ2-7|TRBD2
CASSLSGLAGGTSSYEQYF
TGTGCCAGCAGCTTATCCGGACTAGCGGGTGGGACCTCCTCCTACGAGCAGTACTTC
>few|TRBV3-1/TRBV3-2|TRBJ2-3|TRBD2
CASSQTLLAGRGDTQYF
TGTGCCAGCAGCCAAACATTACTAGCGGGAAGAGGGGATACGCAGTATTTT
>few|TRBV30|TRBJ1-2|NA
CAWSVLSRVHGYTF
TGTGCCTGGAGTGTACTTTCCAGGGTCCATGGCTACACCTTC
>NA|TRBV18|TRBJ2-4|TRBD1
CASSPGTGGLNIQYF
TGTGCCAGCTCTCCTGGGACAGGGGGCCTAAACATTCAGTACTTC
>NA|TRBV5-4|TRBJ1-1|TRBD1
CASGQGNTEAFF
TGTGCCAGTGGACAGGGGAACACTGAAGCTTTCTTT
>NA|TRBV28|TRBJ1-1|TRBD1
CASSLPSRRGTVF
TGTGCCAGCAGTTTACCAAGTCGACGGGGGACAGTCTTT
>NA|TRBV5-1|TRBJ2-7|TRBD2
CASSTSAGAYEQYF
TGCGCCAGCAGCACATCTGCGGGGGCCTACGAGCAGTACTTC
>NA|TRBV2|TRBJ1-6|TRBD1
CASTEGQVMRSPLHF
TGTGCCAGCACTGAAGGACAGGTTATGCGTTCACCCCTCCACTTT
>NA|TRBV2|TRBJ2-5|TRBD2
CASSDGWSGGRQETQYF
TGTGCCAGCAGTGACGGGTGGAGCGGGGGTCGACAAGAGACCCAGTACTTC
>NA|TRBV29-1|TRBJ1-2|TRBD1
CSVLGTGGNYGYTF
TGCAGCGTTCTCGGGACAGGAGGCAACTATGGCTACACCTTC
>NA|TRBV12-3/TRBV12-4|TRBJ1-2|TRBD1
CASSLTGNYGYTF
TGTGCCAGCAGCCTGACAGGGAACTATGGCTACACCTTC
>NA|TRBV7-8|TRBJ2-5|TRBD2
CASSLTTSGSNQETQYF
TGTGCCAGCAGCTTAACGACTAGCGGGTCCAACCAAGAGACCCAGTACTTC
>NA|TRBV19|TRBJ2-1|TRBD2
CASSSRRELNEQFF
TGTGCCAGTAGTTCCCGGCGGGAGCTCAATGAGCAGTTCTTC
>NA|TRBV5-1|TRBJ2-5|TRBD2
CASSRRLAEETQYF
TGCGCCAGCAGCCGACGCCTAGCGGAAGAGACCCAGTACTTC
>NA|TRBV30|TRBJ2-3|TRBD2
CAWSPLAGGVDTQYF
TGTGCCTGGAGTCCGCTAGCGGGGGGAGTAGATACGCAGTATTTT
>NA|TRBV7-3|TRBJ2-3|TRBD2
CASSLTSGGAGDTQYF
TGTGCCAGCAGCTTAACTAGCGGGGGGGCCGGAGATACGCAGTATTTT
>NA|TRBV28|TRBJ1-5|NA
CASSLGQGNQPQHF
TGTGCCAGCAGTTTGGGTCAGGGTAATCAGCCCCAGCATTTT
>NA|TRBV7-3|TRBJ2-5|TRBD2
CASSPRGGGFETQYF
TGTGCCAGCAGCCCCCGGGGGGGAGGGTTTGAGACCCAGTACTTC
>NA|TRBV5-4|TRBJ2-3|NA
CASSSDAGTPVGTDTQYF
TGTGCCAGCAGTTCTGATGCCGGGACTCCCGTTGGTACAGATACGCAGTATTTT
>NA|TRBV7-2|TRBJ2-7|NA
CASSSFPAVLGEQYF
TGTGCCAGCAGCTCATTTCCCGCGGTTCTAGGAGAGCAGTACTTC
>NA|TRBV5-4|TRBJ2-2|TRBD1
CASSGGQGARTGELFF
TGTGCCAGCAGCGGTGGACAGGGGGCGCGCACCGGGGAGCTGTTTTTT
>NA|TRBV2|TRBJ2-7|NA
CASTLSGPHEQYF
TGTGCCAGCACCCTGAGTGGGCCCCACGAGCAGTACTTC
>few|TRBV27|TRBJ2-2|TRBD2
CASSLSILLAGFGGELFF
TGTGCCAGCAGTTTATCGATATTACTAGCGGGGTTTGGCGGGGAGCTGTTTTTT
>NA|TRBV5-1|TRBJ1-1|NA
CASSADKLGAFF
TGCGCCAGCAGCGCGGACAAGTTGGGAGCTTTCTTT
>NA|TRBV6-2/TRBV6-3|TRBJ1-1|NA
CASSYYTSGTEAFF
TGTGCCAGCAGTTACTACACGAGCGGCACTGAAGCTTTCTTT
>NA|TRBV7-9|TRBJ1-1|NA
CASSSSPPRANTEAFF
TGTGCCAGCAGCTCGAGCCCACCCCGTGCGAACACTGAAGCTTTCTTT
>once|TRBV18|TRBJ2-3|TRBD2
CASSLSGSADTQYF
TGTGCCAGCTCCCTTAGCGGGAGTGCAGATACGCAGTATTTT